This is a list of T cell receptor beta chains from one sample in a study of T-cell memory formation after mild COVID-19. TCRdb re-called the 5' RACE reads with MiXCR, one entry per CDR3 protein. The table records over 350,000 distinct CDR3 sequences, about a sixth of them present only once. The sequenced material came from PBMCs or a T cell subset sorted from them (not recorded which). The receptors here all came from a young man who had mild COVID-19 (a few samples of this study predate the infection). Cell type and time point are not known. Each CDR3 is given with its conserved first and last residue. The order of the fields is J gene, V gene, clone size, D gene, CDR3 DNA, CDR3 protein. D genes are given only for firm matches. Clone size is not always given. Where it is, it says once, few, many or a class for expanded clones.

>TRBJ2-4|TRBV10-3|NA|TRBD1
TGTGCCATCAGTGGGCAGGGGGCCGGAAACATTCAGTACTTC
CAISGQGAGNIQYF
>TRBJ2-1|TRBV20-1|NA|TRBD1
TGCAGTGCTAGGGGAGTGGTACAGGGGATGTACAATGAGCAGTTCTTC
CSARGVVQGMYNEQFF
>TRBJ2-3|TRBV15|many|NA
TGTGCCACCAGCGAGGGATCAGATACGCAGTATTTT
CATSEGSDTQYF
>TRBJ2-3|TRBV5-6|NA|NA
TGTGCCAGCAGTCCGAGGGTTCCAAGCACAGATACGCAGTATTTT
CASSPRVPSTDTQYF
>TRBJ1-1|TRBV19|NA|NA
TGTGCCAGTAGTATTTTAGAGAACACTGAAGCTTTCTTT
CASSILENTEAFF
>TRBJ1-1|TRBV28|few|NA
TGTGCCAGCAGTGGCCAGGACTCACCGAACACTGAAGCTTTCTTT
CASSGQDSPNTEAFF
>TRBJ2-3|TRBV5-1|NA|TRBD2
TGCGCCAGCAGCTTGACCTTTAGCGGGGGGGCCTCGGATACGCAGTATTTT
CASSLTFSGGASDTQYF
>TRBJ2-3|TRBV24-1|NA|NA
TGTGCCACCAGTGACCTGAAGGTTGATACGCAGTATTTT
CATSDLKVDTQYF
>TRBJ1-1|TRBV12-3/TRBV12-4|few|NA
TGTGCCAGCACTATCGCAGGAACTGAAGCTTTCTTT
CASTIAGTEAFF
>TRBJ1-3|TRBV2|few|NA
TGTGCCAGCAGTTCGGAGAGGAGGACTGGAAACACCATATATTTT
CASSSERRTGNTIYF
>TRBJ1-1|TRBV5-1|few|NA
TGCGCCAGCAGCACCACAGGGAAAGGGGGGACTGAAGCTTTCTTT
CASSTTGKGGTEAFF